Described below is a single T cell receptor delta chain sequence and its context. Its antigen is currently unknown. The sample originates from a study of Vδ1+ human thymocytes. The template was reverse-transcribed extracted RNA. Pooled V-gene forward primers with one constant-region reverse primer generated the CDR3 amplicons by multiplex PCR. TCRdb reanalysed the multiplex PCR reads via CATT. Here the sample spans fewer than 25,000 delta-chain clones, approximately 8.8% being singletons. General study findings and limits: Thymic TRG and TRD repertoires appeared highly polyclonal.

CDR3 length equals 17 residues. V lost 2 bases and J 0 bases, leaving 16 bases between the germline ends. Per the germline V gene, CDR1 is TSWWSYY and CDR2 is QGS. The chain couples TRDV1 to TRDJ1; D unclear. Material: Vdelta1+ gamma-delta thymocytes from the thymus. Subset: FACS-sorted CD3+ TCRalphabeta- TCRVdelta1+ TCRVdelta2- thymocytes. The receptor was derived from a child under two years old who had congenital heart surgery. The DNA of the CDR3 is TGTGCTCTTGGGGAAGCCTCTTCGAGGTTGTACACCGATAAACTCATCTTT. Translated: CALGEASSRLYTDKLIF.